This T cell receptor beta chain was recorded in a study of T cell responses to AZD1222 COVID-19 vaccine. The assay was immunoSEQ multiplex PCR, and TCRdb's table has in-frame clones only and misses some. The data hold around 110,000 clones, with approximately 83% observed a single time. This clone was counted a single time. Antigen: not known. The CDR3 spans 15 residues. V lost 0 bases to trimming and J lost 8 bases, with 14 bases between them. The germline V gene has CDR1 SGHRS and CDR2 YFSETQ. Whole-study results and caveats: Seropositive AZD1222 recipients at baseline numbered only five to seven. Without day 14 samples, only post-peak T cell repertoires were studied. It should be noted that donors were predominantly white British and more often female, and clonal diversity was possibly underestimated. Epitopes outside B.1.351 and B.1.1.7 mutated regions reportedly drew nearly half of spike TCRs.

The specimen was peripheral blood, collected on day 0 of AZD1222 vaccination. The chain uses TRBV5-1 and TRBJ1-4; D remains ambiguous. This TCR came from an adult in good health. In nucleotides, the CDR3 is TGCGCCAGCAGCTTGGCCACGGGGAAGGCAGAAAAACTGTTTTTT. Its protein is CASSLATGKAEKLFF.